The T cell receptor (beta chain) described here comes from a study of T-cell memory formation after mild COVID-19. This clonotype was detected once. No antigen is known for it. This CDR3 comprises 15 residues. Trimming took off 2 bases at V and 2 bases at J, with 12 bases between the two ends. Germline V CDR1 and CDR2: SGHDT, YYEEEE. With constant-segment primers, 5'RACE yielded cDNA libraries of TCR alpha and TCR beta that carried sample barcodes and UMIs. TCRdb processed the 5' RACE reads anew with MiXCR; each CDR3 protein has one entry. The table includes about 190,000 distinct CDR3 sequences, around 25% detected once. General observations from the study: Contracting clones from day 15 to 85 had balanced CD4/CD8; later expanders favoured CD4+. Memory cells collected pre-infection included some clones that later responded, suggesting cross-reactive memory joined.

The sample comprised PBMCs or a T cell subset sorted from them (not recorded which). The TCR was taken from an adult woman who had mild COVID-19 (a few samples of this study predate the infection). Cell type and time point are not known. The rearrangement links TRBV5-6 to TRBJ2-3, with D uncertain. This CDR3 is CASSFLESATDTQYF. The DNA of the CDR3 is TGTGCCAGCAGCTTCCTTGAATCGGCCACAGATACGCAGTATTTT.